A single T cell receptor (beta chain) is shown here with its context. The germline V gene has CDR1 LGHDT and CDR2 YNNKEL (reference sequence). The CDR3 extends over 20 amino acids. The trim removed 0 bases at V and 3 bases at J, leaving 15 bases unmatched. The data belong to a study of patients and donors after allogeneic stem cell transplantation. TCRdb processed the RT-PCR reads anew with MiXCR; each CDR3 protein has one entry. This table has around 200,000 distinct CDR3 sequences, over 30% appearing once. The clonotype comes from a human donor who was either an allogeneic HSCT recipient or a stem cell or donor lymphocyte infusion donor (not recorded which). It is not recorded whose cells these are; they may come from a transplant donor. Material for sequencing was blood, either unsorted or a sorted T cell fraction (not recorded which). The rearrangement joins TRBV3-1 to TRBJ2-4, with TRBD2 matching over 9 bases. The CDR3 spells CASSQDFALRGGEDKNIQYF. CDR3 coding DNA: TGTGCCAGCAGCCAAGATTTTGCTTTGCGGGGGGGCGAAGACAAAAACATTCAGTACTTC.